One sample yielded the 14 T cell receptor beta chains listed below, sequenced in a study of shared clonotypes between healthy human individuals. Using immunoSEQ multiplex PCR, the repertoire was profiled, and TCRdb retains in-frame clones only, with some absent. The data hold some 2.4 million clones, with under 95% observed a single time. The sequencing sample was made of naive CD4+ T cells from PBMCs. Specified subset: CD45RA+ positively selected. These receptor sequences come from a man younger than 30 in good health. Some clones in this sample may be carry-over from other donors' samples.

This clone showed up just once. V is TRBV27 and J is TRBJ2-5; D tentatively fits TRBD1 or TRBD2 (6 bases each). The germline V and J ends were trimmed by 7 bases and 2 bases, with 17 bases remaining between them. The germline V gene encodes CDR1 MNHEY and CDR2 SMNVEV (reference sequence). The CDR3 covers 15 residues. CDR3 in DNA: TGTGCCAGCAAAAACCAAGGGGGGATACAAGAGACCCAGTACTTC. Protein product: CASKNQGGIQETQYF.

The chain joins TRBV15 to TRBJ2-5, with D uncertain. V lost 0 bases and J lost 1, with 9 bases in between. CDR1 LNHNV and CDR2 YYDKDF come from the germline V gene (reference sequence). This CDR3 comprises 15 residues. The CDR3 nucleotides are TGTGCCACCAGCAGAGATCCCGGCTTCCAAGAGACCCAGTACTTC. It is translated as CATSRDPGFQETQYF.

V and J are TRBV5-6 and TRBJ2-6; maybe TRBD1 (6 bases). This CDR3 has 16 residues. The V end lost 4 bases, the J end lost 0 bases, and 11 bases lay between the germline ends. The germline V gene encodes CDR1 SGHDT and CDR2 YYEEEE. This CDR3 reads CASSGIQGSGANVLTF. Here the CDR3 DNA reads TGTGCCAGCAGCGGAATACAGGGCTCTGGGGCCAACGTCCTGACTTTC.

The gene calls are TRBV27 and TRBJ1-2; 7 bases agree with TRBD1. The CDR3 runs 16 residues. The V and J ends lost 4 bases and 5 bases, in that order; junction bases with no gene match: 13. Germline V gene data show CDR1 as MNHEY and CDR2 as SMNVEV (reference sequence). The CDR3 loop reads CASSSAGTDLLYGYTF. The CDR3 nucleotides are TGTGCCAGCAGTTCGGCCGGGACAGATCTTTTATATGGCTACACCTTC.

The CDR3 here is CSVVTGLGTEAFF. The CDR3, as DNA: TGCAGCGTGGTTACAGGCCTCGGCACTGAAGCTTTCTTT. V and J are TRBV29-1 and TRBJ1-1; maybe TRBD1 (5 bases). Germline-derived CDR1 and CDR2 are SQVTM and ANQGSEA. The CDR3 extends over 13 amino acids. V lost 6 bases and J lost 4, with 15 bases in between.

V gene TRBV4-3 combines with J gene TRBJ2-1; the D call may be TRBD1 or TRBD2 (6 bases each). CDR3 size: 19 residues. Germline loops: CDR1 LGHNA, CDR2 YSLEER. Trimming removed 1 base at V and 0 bases at J, with 19 bases between. CDR3 bases: TGCGCCAGCAGCCAAGCCCCTCAAACAGGAGGGGGCTCCTACAATGAGCAGTTCTTC. Its protein product is CASSQAPQTGGGSYNEQFF.

This chain uses TRBV28 with TRBJ1-2; 8 bases align to TRBD1. The CDR3 extends over 17 amino acids. The ends lost 6 bases at V and 5 bases at J; junction bases unmatched: 17. Germline V lookup: CDR1 MDHEN, CDR2 SYDVKM. CDR3 protein: CASSLTQHPGQAYGYTF. DNA for the CDR3: TGTGCCAGCAGCCTAACTCAACATCCGGGACAGGCATATGGCTACACCTTC.

The chain joins TRBV5-1 to TRBJ1-2, with D possibly being TRBD1 (5 bases). The CDR3 has 14 residues. Germline V gene lookup returns CDR1 SGHRS and CDR2 YFSETQ. The V end lost 4 bases, the J end lost 0 bases, and 10 bases lay between the germline ends. The CDR3 region is CASSPGMSNYGYTF. The CDR3 coding sequence is TGCGCCAGCAGCCCAGGGATGTCTAACTATGGCTACACCTTC.

V gene TRBV30 combines with J gene TRBJ1-1; D not certain. This CDR3 has 14 residues. Germline loops: CDR1 GTSNPN, CDR2 SVGIG (reference sequence). V was shortened by 0 bases and J by 1 base, with 9 bases between the two germline ends. The CDR3 coding sequence is TGTGCCTGGAGTGTATTTTCAGGGAACACTGAAGCTTTCTTT. Its protein is CAWSVFSGNTEAFF.

This chain uses TRBV27 with TRBJ1-1; TRBD1 agrees at 7 bases. CDR3 length: 17 amino acids. The germline V gene encodes CDR1 MNHEY and CDR2 SMNVEV (reference sequence). J lost 2 bases, V lost 8 bases, and 17 bases had no gene match. CDR3 loop: CASCWGRPGQKNTEAFF. The CDR3 DNA reads TGTGCCAGCTGTTGGGGGAGACCGGGACAGAAAAACACTGAAGCTTTCTTT.

Turning to this clone: Other nucleotide sequences from this sample produce the same CDR3. The J gene is TRBJ2-5, the V gene TRBV5-1, with 8 bases lining up with TRBD1. J was trimmed by 4 bases and V by 2 bases; bases with no gene match: 4. The CDR3 spans 14 residues. Germline-derived CDR1 and CDR2 are SGHRS and YFSETQ. CDR3: CASSFQGAGETQYF. The CDR3 DNA reads as TGCGCCAGCAGCTTTCAGGGGGCTGGAGAGACCCAGTACTTC.

V and J are TRBV28 and TRBJ1-3; the D gene is possibly TRBD1 (5 bases). Trimming stripped 6 bases from V and 6 bases from J, with 18 bases between. The CDR3 spans 15 residues. The germline CDR1 and CDR2 sequences are MDHEN and SYDVKM. CDR3 residues: CASRLPGVRENTIYF. CDR3 in DNA: TGTGCCAGCAGGCTCCCGGGGGTTCGAGAAAACACCATATATTTT.

The chain links TRBV7-2 to TRBJ1-1, with 9 bases aligning to TRBD1. The CDR3 loop spans 15 amino acids. Germline values: CDR1 SGHTA, CDR2 FQGNSA. The ends lost 4 bases at V and 4 bases at J; junction bases unmatched: 7. The CDR3 region is CASSSQGARGTEAFF. CDR3 in DNA: TGTGCCAGCAGCTCACAGGGGGCGCGGGGCACTGAAGCTTTCTTT.

The V and J genes are TRBV28 and TRBJ1-5; TRBD1 matches 9 bases. The ends lost 5 bases at V and 6 bases at J; junction bases unmatched: 11. Germline values: CDR1 MDHEN, CDR2 SYDVKM. The CDR3 runs 16 residues. The CDR3 nucleotides read TGTGCCAGCAGTATATACAGGGGGCTAAGGAGTCAGCCCCAGCATTTT. Encoded protein: CASSIYRGLRSQPQHF.